Listed below are T cell receptor beta chains from one sample, sequenced in a study of blood T cell repertoires in COVID-19. The method was immunoSEQ multiplex PCR; TCRdb's version includes in-frame clones alone and lacks a portion of them. The data show under 200,000 clones, about 81% seen once. The sequencing input was peripheral blood. The receptors were gathered from a man aged 25-40 years with active or convalescent COVID-19. Both conserved end residues are part of each CDR3. The D gene is left open where the match is weak. Rows give clone size only sometimes, using once, few, many, or a class for an expanded clone.

d_call clone_size j_call v_call cdr3_nt cdr3_aa
TRBD1 - TRBJ1-5 TRBV19 TGTGCCAGTAATCCAGGGGGAAGCAATCAGCCCCAGCATTTT CASNPGGSNQPQHF
TRBD2 - TRBJ2-7 TRBV11-2 TGTGCCAGCAGCTTAGTTTCGGGACTAGCGGGAGTGACGTCCGAGCAGTACTTC CASSLVSGLAGVTSEQYF
TRBD1 - TRBJ1-4 TRBV2 TGTGCCAGCAGTGAAAGGACAGGGGGCGAAGAAAAACTGTTTTTT CASSERTGGEEKLFF
- - TRBJ1-6 TRBV4-2 TGTGCCAGCAGCCGAGAACAGAGTGATAATTCACCCCTCCACTTT CASSREQSDNSPLHF
- once TRBJ1-1 TRBV5-8 TGTGCCGGAGCGGGACACCCGGTCACTGAAGCTTTCTTT CAGAGHPVTEAFF
- - TRBJ1-2 TRBV20-1 TGCAGTGCTAGTGTCCCGGAGGGCTATGGCTACACCTTC CSASVPEGYGYTF
TRBD2 - TRBJ2-3 TRBV5-1 TGCGCCAGCAGCTTCGGACTAGCGGGGGCAGATACGCAGTATTTT CASSFGLAGADTQYF
TRBD1 - TRBJ2-3 TRBV2 TGTGCCAGCAGTACTGAAGAGTTGACAGGGGATCAGTTAGATACGCAGTATTTT CASSTEELTGDQLDTQYF
- once TRBJ1-2 TRBV13 TGTGCCAGCAGCGGACAGTACTATGGCTACACCTTC CASSGQYYGYTF
- - TRBJ2-3 TRBV3-1/TRBV3-2 TGTGCCAGCAGCCAAGAAGGCGCAGGGCGGACAGATACGCAGTATTTT CASSQEGAGRTDTQYF
TRBD1 - TRBJ2-2 TRBV24-1 TGTGCCACCAGTGATACAGGGGGATTTGGCGGGGAGCTGTTTTTT CATSDTGGFGGELFF
- - TRBJ2-3 TRBV5-1 TGCGCCAGCAGCCTAAACACAGCGGGTTCCACAGATACGCAGTATTTT CASSLNTAGSTDTQYF
TRBD2 - TRBJ2-3 TRBV15 TGTGCCACCAGCAGGTCTAGCGGCCTTCGCACAGATACGCAGTATTTT CATSRSSGLRTDTQYF
- - TRBJ2-4 TRBV6-5 TGTGCCAGCAGGACCCGGGACACCTTAAACATTCAGTACTTC CASRTRDTLNIQYF
TRBD1 - TRBJ2-1 TRBV19 TGTGCCAGTAGTATTTTCGGGACAGGGGTTTACAATGAGCAGTTCTTC CASSIFGTGVYNEQFF
- few TRBJ1-6 TRBV6-1 TGTGCCAGCAGTGAAGCTTGGGCCAGTAATTCACCCCTCCACTTT CASSEAWASNSPLHF
- - TRBJ2-5 TRBV2 TGTGCCAGCAGCAGGGGCTGGCAAGAGACCCAGTACTTC CASSRGWQETQYF
- - TRBJ2-7 TRBV6-5 TGTGCCAGCACTGGAGGGGTCTCCTACGAGCAGTACTTC CASTGGVSYEQYF
TRBD1 - TRBJ2-2 TRBV7-9 TGTGCCAGCAGGGGGACCGTGGACAGGGGAGACACCGGGGAGCTGTTTTTT CASRGTVDRGDTGELFF
- - TRBJ2-1 TRBV10-1 TGCGCCAGCAGTGAGTCCAATGGCATCAATGAGCAGTTCTTC CASSESNGINEQFF
TRBD1 - TRBJ1-6 TRBV18 TGTGCCAGCTCGGGGGACAGGGGTTCGTCGGCCCTCCACTTT CASSGDRGSSALHF